This TCR beta chain was recovered during a study of beta chain features in type 1 diabetes. Whole-study results and caveats: All four CD4+ subsets of Type 1 diabetes patients contained TCRB CDR3s that were moderately but significantly shorter. In comparison with healthy donors, patients had naive, central memory and Treg TCRB repertoires that appeared more similar. Possible PCR preference for shorter templates applied equally to patients and controls.

This clone appeared a few times. Antigen unknown. Expressed TCRB transcripts were sequenced, since all the RNA that had been isolated was reverse transcribed. Clones were read by immunoSEQ multiplex PCR, and TCRdb kept only the in-frame ones, dropping some. In the table there are roughly 53,000 clones, roughly 40% of which are singletons. Germline V gives CDR1 DFQATT, CDR2 SNEGSKA (reference sequence). The CDR3 covers 10 residues. Trimming took 4 bases from V and 7 from J, leaving 8 bases between them. The origin of this receptor is a man under 40 with type 1 diabetes. Sequencing input: Tregs from blood. The V and J genes are TRBV20-1 and TRBJ2-7; D gene ambiguous. CDR3 bases: TGCAGTGCTACCAATCAGGAGCAGTACTTC. As protein: CSATNQEQYF.